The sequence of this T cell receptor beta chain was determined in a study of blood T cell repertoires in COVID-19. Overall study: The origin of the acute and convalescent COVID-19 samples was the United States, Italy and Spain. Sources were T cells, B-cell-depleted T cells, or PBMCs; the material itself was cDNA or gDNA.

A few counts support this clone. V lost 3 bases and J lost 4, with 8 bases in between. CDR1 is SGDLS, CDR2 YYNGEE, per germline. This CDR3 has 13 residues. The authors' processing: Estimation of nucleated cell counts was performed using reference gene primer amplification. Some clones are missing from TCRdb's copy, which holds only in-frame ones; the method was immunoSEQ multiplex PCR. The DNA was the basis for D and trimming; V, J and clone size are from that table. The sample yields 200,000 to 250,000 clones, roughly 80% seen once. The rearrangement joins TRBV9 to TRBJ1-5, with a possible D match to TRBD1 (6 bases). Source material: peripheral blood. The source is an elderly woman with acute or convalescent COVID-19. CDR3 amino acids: CASSGTVNQPQHF. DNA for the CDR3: TGTGCCAGCAGCGGGACAGTTAATCAGCCCCAGCATTTT.